The 17 T cell receptor beta chains listed next were all sequenced from one sample in a study of CD8 T cells in Susac syndrome. The authors reverse transcribed roughly 0.5 to 1 ug RNA with random hexamers. TCRdb reprocessed the immunoSEQ multiplex PCR reads via MiXCR and lists one record per CDR3 protein. Of under 150,000 distinct CDR3 sequences listed, about 95% are singletons. The sequenced sample consisted of CD4+ T cells from PBMCs. The origin of the receptors is a human donor with multiple sclerosis.

The chain recombines TRBV7-2 with TRBJ2-1, with 10 bases fitting TRBD1. Trimming cost V 4 bases and J 14 bases; bases outside gene matches: 14. CDR3 length: 15 amino acids. The germline gives CDR1 SGHTA, CDR2 FQGNSA. The CDR3 nucleotides read TGTGCCAGCAGCTCAATACTCACCGGGACAGGGGTTGAGTTCTTC. Translated: CASSSILTGTGVEFF.

The chain links TRBV30 to TRBJ1-4; D gene uncertain. Germline CDR1 reads GTSNPN; CDR2 reads SVGIG (reference sequence). The CDR3 contains 13 residues. Trimming left V 2 bases short and J 5 bases short, with 9 bases between. The CDR3: CAWSIGGNEKLFF. The CDR3 DNA reads TGTGCCTGGAGTATAGGAGGGAATGAAAAACTGTTTTTT.

V is TRBV20-1 and J is TRBJ2-3; D may be TRBD2 (5 bases). This CDR3 contains 14 residues. V shed 7 bases and J shed 2 bases, with 16 bases lying between them. Per the germline V gene, CDR1 is DFQATT and CDR2 is SNEGSKA (reference sequence). The CDR3 is CSVSASGNTDTQYF. The CDR3 coding sequence is TGCAGTGTTAGCGCCAGTGGAAACACAGATACGCAGTATTTT.

The chain uses TRBV30 and TRBJ1-4; unclear D gene. CDR3 length equals 10 residues. V lost 7 bases to trimming and J lost 8 bases, with 8 bases between them. CDR1 is GTSNPN and CDR2 is SVGIG in the germline V gene (reference sequence). The CDR3 region has the DNA TGTGCCTTAAAGAACGAAAAACTGTTTTTT. Amino acids: CALKNEKLFF.

The DNA for the CDR3 is TGTGCCAGCAGTTGGGGACTAGCGGGGCTATACGAGCAGTACTTC. Its translation: CASSWGLAGLYEQYF. V and J are TRBV12-3 or TRBV12-4 and TRBJ2-7, with 13 bases lining up with TRBD2. This CDR3 contains 15 residues. V dropped 4 bases and J dropped 4; count of bases not matched to a gene: 4.

The sample holds one count of this clonotype. The chain couples TRBV14 to TRBJ1-1; D gene unclear. Germline CDR1 is SGHDN and CDR2 is FVKESK. V dropped 1 base and J dropped 11 bases, with 14 bases sitting between them. The CDR3 is made up of 13 amino acids. In DNA, the CDR3 is TGTGCCAGCAGCCAAGGGGATGGAGATAGGGCTTTCTTT. This encodes CASSQGDGDRAFF. Variable domain in full (rest from reference TRBV14 and TRBJ1-1): EAGVTQFPSHSVIEKGQTVTLRCDPISGHDNLYWYRRVMGKEIKFLLHFVKESKQDESGMPNNRFLAERTGGTYSTLKVQPAELEDSGVYFCASSQGDGDRAFFGQGTRLTVV.

The J gene is TRBJ1-1, the V gene TRBV3-1, with D tentatively TRBD1 (5 bases). CDR3 length: 12 amino acids. Trimming removed 3 bases from V and 6 bases from J, with 8 bases in between. The V gene's germline CDR1 is LGHDT and CDR2 YNNKEL (reference sequence). The CDR3 DNA reads TGTGCCAGCAGCCATGGGACGTCTGAAGCTTTCTTT. Amino acid sequence: CASSHGTSEAFF.

This rearrangement joins TRBV19 to TRBJ1-2, with 9 bases lining up with TRBD1. V shed 9 bases and J 7 bases; nucleotides not matched to a gene: 12. Germline values: CDR1 LNHDA, CDR2 SQIVND (reference sequence). The CDR3 is 14 residues long. CDR3 region: CASRGGTGWSGYTF. DNA of the CDR3: TGTGCCAGCCGAGGGGGGACAGGGTGGTCTGGCTACACCTTC.

The chain combines TRBV6-5 with TRBJ2-5; D gene unclear. The germline V gene encodes CDR1 MNHEY and CDR2 SVGAGI. V dropped 4 bases and J dropped 0 bases, with 12 bases sitting between them. The CDR3 is 15 residues long. CDR3 sequence (DNA): TGTGCCAGCAGTTCCCGGGCACCATACCAAGAGACCCAGTACTTC. Protein sequence: CASSSRAPYQETQYF.

The rearrangement links TRBV29-1 to TRBJ1-1; D gene unclear. The length of the CDR3 is 12 residues. The V and J ends lost 3 bases and 0 bases respectively, with 5 bases between them. Germline V gene lookup returns CDR1 SQVTM and CDR2 ANQGSEA. In DNA, the CDR3 is TGCAGCGTTGACTTGGTGAACACTGAAGCTTTCTTT. Protein: CSVDLVNTEAFF.

The chain is built from TRBV12-3 or TRBV12-4 and TRBJ2-2, with D possibly TRBD1 on 5 matching bases. The CDR3 covers 14 residues. V lost 8 bases and J lost 0, with 10 bases in between. CDR3 protein: CASRQGSNTGELFF. The CDR3 region has the DNA TGTGCCAGCCGTCAGGGATCGAACACCGGGGAGCTGTTTTTT.

This chain uses TRBV6-2 or TRBV6-3 with TRBJ2-7; D gene unclear. The CDR3 covers 14 residues. Germline V gene data show CDR1 as MNHEY and CDR2 as SVGEGT. V lost 8 bases to trimming and J lost 2 bases, with 16 bases between them. The CDR3 sequence is CASRPRGATYEQYF. The CDR3 DNA reads TGTGCCAGCCGACCCCGCGGTGCTACCTACGAGCAGTACTTC.

This sequence joins TRBV3-1 and TRBJ2-7, with D hard to call. The CDR3 is 16 amino acids. V shed 1 base and J shed 3 bases, with 16 bases lying between them. Germline V gene sequence: CDR1 LGHDT, CDR2 YNNKEL (reference sequence). As DNA, the CDR3 is TGTGCCAGCAGCCAAGTTTTAAGGGCCCCGGGCTACGAGCAGTACTTC. This sequence encodes CASSQVLRAPGYEQYF.

The count of this clonotype is one. V and J are TRBV6-1 and TRBJ1-2, with D maybe TRBD1 (5 bases). The germline V and J ends were trimmed by 10 bases and 4 bases, with 13 bases remaining between them. Germline CDR1 and CDR2: MNHNS and SASEGT. CDR3 length: 12 residues. The CDR3 reads CATATALYGYTF. In DNA, the CDR3 is TGTGCCACCGCGACAGCGCTCTATGGCTACACCTTC.

The chain carries TRBV2 and TRBJ2-2, with 10 bases fitting TRBD1. Germline loops: CDR1 SNHLY, CDR2 FYNNEI. This CDR3 contains 15 residues. Germline trimming cut 8 bases from V and 6 bases from J; bases unmatched to any gene: 9. The CDR3 sequence: CASDGQGGQSGELFF. DNA of the CDR3: TGTGCCAGCGACGGACAGGGGGGACAGTCCGGGGAGCTGTTTTTT.

The chain recombines TRBV7-9 with TRBJ2-5; the match to TRBD1 covers 7 bases. This CDR3 is 14 amino acids long. CDR1 is SEHNR, CDR2 FQNEAQ, per germline (reference sequence). After removal of 3 bases from V and 3 bases from J, the junction contained 4 bases not matched to a gene. Here the CDR3 reads CASSFWTGEETQYF. In DNA form, the CDR3 reads TGTGCCAGCAGCTTCTGGACAGGCGAAGAGACCCAGTACTTC.

The rearrangement links TRBV3-1 to TRBJ1-2; tentatively, D is TRBD1 (6 bases). Germline CDR1 reads LGHDT; CDR2 reads YNNKEL (reference sequence). With 3 bases removed from V and 0 bases from J, the gap between germline ends came to 11 bases. The CDR3 sequence is 15 residues long. This CDR3 is CASSQADRTNYGYTF. As DNA, the CDR3 is TGTGCCAGCAGCCAGGCCGACAGGACTAACTATGGCTACACCTTC.